This passage covers 29 T cell receptor beta chains from one sample sequenced in a study of cytomegalovirus exposure and HLA in healthy donors (dated by TCRdb to the late 2010s). Library preparation was by the immunoSEQ multiplex PCR assay. For the multiplex PCR, a mixture combining 60 forward primers for TCR Vbeta segments and 13 reverse primers for TCR Jbeta segments was used. TCRdb carries this immuneACCESS record with in-frame sequences only. Its versions omit some clonotypes, under half of them owing to an unresolved V gene in the studies checked, with the rest unexplained. The sample data list 100,000 to 150,000 clones, and over 60% of these were observed just once. Of the sample, less than 4% is held by the ten largest clones. What was sequenced was PBMCs. The receptors shown here come from a human donor in good health.

V gene TRBV19 combines with J gene TRBJ2-1; TRBD2 matches 8 bases. Trimming removed 5 bases from V and 3 bases from J; junction bases left unmatched: 6. CDR1 LNHDA and CDR2 SQIVND come from the germline V gene (reference sequence). This CDR3 has 15 amino acids. This chain's CDR3 is CASSEAGVVYNEQFF. The CDR3 bases are TGTGCCAGTAGTGAAGCGGGAGTGGTCTACAATGAGCAGTTCTTC.

CDR3 nucleotides: TGCGCCAGCAGCTGGGCCCAGGGGGGAGGTGACACTGAAGCTTTCTTT. Its protein product is CASSWAQGGGDTEAFF. This sequence joins TRBV5-1 and TRBJ1-1, with 7 bases matching TRBD1. Looked up from germline, CDR1 is SGHRS and CDR2 is YFSETQ. V trimming: 3 bases; J trimming: 3 bases; junction bases outside the gene matches: 11. The CDR3 is made up of 16 amino acids.

The V gene is TRBV11-2, the J gene TRBJ1-4; D gene unclear. Germline assignment: CDR1 SGHAT and CDR2 FQNNGV. V lost 4 bases and J lost 0, with 9 bases in between. CDR3 length: 15 amino acids. In nucleotides, the CDR3 is TGTGCCAGCAGCTCGACACTGGCAACTAATGAAAAACTGTTTTTT. Amino acids: CASSSTLATNEKLFF.

This chain links TRBV11-3 with TRBJ2-1; 12 bases line up with TRBD2. After removal of 5 bases from V and 3 bases from J, the junction contained 5 bases not matched to a gene. Germline CDR1 and CDR2: SGHNT and YENEEA. There are 16 residues in the CDR3. CDR3 sequence (DNA): TGTGCCAGCAGCCAGGGACTAGCGGGCTTCTACAATGAGCAGTTCTTC. Translating it yields CASSQGLAGFYNEQFF.

This clone was detected a few times. Here the CDR3 DNA reads TGCGCCAGCAGCTTGCCCCCTCGGACAGGGCGTAATGAAAAACTGTTTTTT. It specifies CASSLPPRTGRNEKLFF. V and J are TRBV5-1 and TRBJ1-4; 8 positions match TRBD1. The J segment lost 4 bases and the V segment lost 1 base, leaving 9 bases of the junction unmatched. Germline V gene lookup returns CDR1 SGHRS and CDR2 YFSETQ. The CDR3 loop spans 17 amino acids.

The rearrangement joins TRBV28 to TRBJ1-5, with TRBD1 as a possible D gene (6 bases). V was clipped by 1 base and J by 1 base, with 11 bases between them. This CDR3 region has 16 residues. Looked up from germline, CDR1 is MDHEN and CDR2 is SYDVKM. CDR3 region: CASSLLGTNSNQPQHF. In DNA, the CDR3 is TGTGCCAGCAGTTTATTAGGGACAAACAGCAATCAGCCCCAGCATTTT.

The rearrangement uses TRBV11-3 and TRBJ2-3, with 11 bases lining up with TRBD2. There are 16 residues in the CDR3. Germline CDR1 is SGHNT and CDR2 is YENEEA. With V trimmed by 5 bases and J by 0 bases, 4 bases remained unmatched. CDR3 protein: CASSARLAGSTDTQYF. The CDR3 DNA sequence: TGTGCCAGCAGCGCGAGACTAGCGGGGAGCACAGATACGCAGTATTTT. The full variable domain, its missing parts supplied by reference TRBV11-3 and TRBJ2-3, is EAGVVQSPRYKIIEKKQPVAFWCNPISGHNTLYWYLQNLGQGPELLIRYENEEAVDDSQLPKDRFSAERLKGVDSTLKIQPAELGDSAVYLCASSARLAGSTDTQYFGPGTRLTVL.

In this sample, this clone turned up once. This chain uses TRBV11-2 with TRBJ1-1, with D perhaps matching TRBD1 (6 bases). Germline V CDR1 and CDR2: SGHAT, FQNNGV. The CDR3 loop spans 12 amino acids. Between the trimmed V and J ends, which lost 4 bases and 8 bases, there was a span of 11 bases. CDR3 sequence (DNA): TGTGCCAGCAGCTCGTCGACAGGAGAAGCTTTCTTT. This translates into CASSSSTGEAFF.

This chain uses TRBV12-2 with TRBJ2-3; TRBD1, the table's D call, lacks a check against the DNA. TRBV12-2 is described as a pseudogene. This CDR3 has 14 amino acids. CDR3 sequence reads: CASRSRQGADTQYF. The DNA for the CDR3 is TGTGCAAGTCGCTCCCGACAGGGCGCAGATACGCAGTATTTT.

The chain recombines TRBV23-1 with TRBJ1-5, with TRBD1 identical over 8 bases. Being an ORF, TRBV23-1 has a function that is uncertain. This CDR3 comprises 15 residues. J lost 5 bases, V lost 6 bases, and 9 bases had no gene match. The CDR3 is CASSQADRAYQPQHF. The CDR3, as DNA: TGCGCCAGCAGCCAAGCGGACAGGGCGTATCAGCCCCAGCATTTT.

This chain links TRBV25-1 with TRBJ1-3, with TRBD1 matching 9 bases. After removal of 4 bases from V and 9 bases from J, the junction contained 10 bases not matched to a gene. Germline V gene sequence: CDR1 MGHDK, CDR2 SYGVNS. CDR3 length equals 15 residues. CDR3 DNA: TGTGCCAGCAGTGGTGCCGGGACAGGGATGAGCACCATATATTTT. It yields the protein CASSGAGTGMSTIYF.

This clone was detected a few times. The V gene is TRBV4-1, the J gene TRBJ2-1; possible D gene TRBD2, 5 bases. Germline V lookup: CDR1 MGHRA, CDR2 YSYEKL. CDR3 length: 16 residues. Trimming took off 0 bases at V and 2 bases at J, with 11 bases between the two ends. The CDR3 nucleotides read TGCGCCAGCAGCCAAGATAAAAGCGGCACCTACAATGAGCAGTTCTTC. Its protein is CASSQDKSGTYNEQFF.

The chain carries TRBV30 and TRBJ1-1; 11 bases fit TRBD1. The CDR3 is made up of 17 amino acids. Germline CDR1 is GTSNPN and CDR2 is SVGIG (reference sequence). V shed 2 bases and J 0 bases; nucleotides not matched to a gene: 8. The CDR3 nucleotides are TGTGCCTGGAGTTTTCCGAGGACAGGGGGCATGAACACTGAAGCTTTCTTT. Translated, it gives CAWSFPRTGGMNTEAFF.

This sequence joins TRBV28 and TRBJ2-3, with D unclear. V was shortened by 5 bases and J by 6 bases, with 6 bases between the two germline ends. Per germline, CDR1 MDHEN and CDR2 SYDVKM. CDR3 length: 11 amino acids. CDR3 nucleotide sequence: TGTGCCAGCAGTCCGGAGGATACGCAGTATTTT. This codes for CASSPEDTQYF.

This chain connects TRBV6-1 to TRBJ2-7; D gene unclear. V was pared by 11 bases and J by 1 base, with 9 bases between. Germline lookup yields CDR1 MNHNS and CDR2 SASEGT. This CDR3 comprises 11 residues. CDR3 nucleotide sequence: TGTGCCGAGGAGAATTCCTACGAGCAGTACTTC. Amino acids: CAEENSYEQYF.

CDR3 loop: CASSLERSEQYF. DNA of the CDR3: TGCGCCAGCAGCTTGGAGCGATCCGAGCAGTACTTC. The chain has TRBV5-1 and TRBJ2-7, with D unclear. In germline, CDR1 is SGHRS, CDR2 YFSETQ. Trimming took off 0 bases at V and 6 bases at J, with 7 bases between the two ends. This CDR3 is built from 12 residues.

The rearrangement uses TRBV5-6 and TRBJ2-4, with D hard to call. The CDR3 totals 14 residues. Germline CDR1 is SGHDT and CDR2 is YYEEEE. Trimming stripped 0 bases from V and 8 bases from J, with 12 bases between. Here the CDR3 DNA reads TGTGCCAGCAGCTTGGGAGGTCTTGGCCACATTCAGTACTTC. Translated: CASSLGGLGHIQYF. The full variable domain, in which reference TRBV5-6 and TRBJ2-4 provide the parts outside the CDR3, is DAGVTQSPTHLIKTRGQQVTLRCSPKSGHDTVSWYQQALGQGPQFIFQYYEEEERQRGNFPDRFSGHQFPNYSSELNVNALLLGDSALYLCASSLGGLGHIQYFGAGTRLSVL.

The rearrangement uses TRBV10-2 and TRBJ2-5; 11 bases are shared with TRBD2. The DNA end favors TRBJ2-7, so the J call may be wrong. The CDR3 contains 15 residues. Germline V lookup: CDR1 WSHSY, CDR2 SAAADI. CDR3 nucleotide sequence: TGCGCCAGCAGCTCCGGGACTAGCGGTGCCTACGAGCAGTACTTC. Encoded protein: CASSSGTSGAYEQYF.

CDR3 DNA sequence: TGTGCCAGCAGCGCCACCCTAGCGGGGAACACCGGGGAGCTGTTTTTT. Protein: CASSATLAGNTGELFF. The V call is TRBV9, the J call TRBJ2-2, with 8 positions matching TRBD2. Germline loops: CDR1 SGDLS, CDR2 YYNGEE. Losses at the gene ends were 3 bases for V and 1 base for J; bases not matched to a gene: 5. This CDR3 has 16 amino acids.

The rearrangement links TRBV27 to TRBJ2-5; D is unresolved. Germline V CDR1 and CDR2: MNHEY, SMNVEV (reference sequence). The CDR3 has 12 amino acids. The V and J ends lost 4 bases and 7 bases respectively, with 10 bases between them. The CDR3 protein is CASSSAGLTQYF. The CDR3 DNA follows: TGTGCCAGCAGTTCCGCCGGGTTGACCCAGTACTTC.

This clone was observed once. The chain is built from TRBV7-8 and TRBJ1-2; D is perhaps TRBD1 (6 bases). Trimming took off 0 bases at V and 4 bases at J, with 12 bases between the two ends. Germline-derived CDR1 and CDR2 are SGHVS and FQNEAQ. CDR3 size: 15 residues. The CDR3 spells CASSLARGASYGYTF. DNA for the CDR3: TGTGCCAGCAGCTTAGCGCGGGGGGCCTCCTATGGCTACACCTTC.

This clone was seen a few times. J is TRBJ2-7 and V is TRBV6-1, with a possible D match to TRBD2 (5 bases). Trimming shortened V by 5 bases and J by 3 bases, and 17 bases separated the two germline ends. The CDR3 contains 15 residues. Germline values: CDR1 MNHNS, CDR2 SASEGT. CDR3 protein: CASSLDGSGLYEQYF. In DNA, the CDR3 is TGTGCCAGCAGTTTAGATGGTTCCGGACTCTACGAGCAGTACTTC.

This clone came up once. The CDR3 here is CASSEWRGTKIDGYTF. The CDR3 DNA reads TGCGCCAGCAGTGAGTGGCGGGGGACAAAAATAGATGGCTACACCTTC. The V call is TRBV10-1, the J call TRBJ1-2; TRBD1 might be the D (6 bases). The CDR3 runs 16 residues. From germline, CDR1 is WNHNN and CDR2 SYGVQD (reference sequence). Trimming removed 1 base at V and 6 bases at J, with 18 bases between.

The DNA for the CDR3 is TGTGCCAGCAGCTTCCATCGGGGGATCGAGCAGTTCTTC. The encoded protein is CASSFHRGIEQFF. The chain links TRBV7-2 to TRBJ2-1; TRBD2 is a possible D gene (6 bases). The CDR3 length is 13 residues. The V end lost 3 bases, the J end lost 10 bases, and 13 bases lay between the germline ends. Looked up from germline, CDR1 is SGHTA and CDR2 is FQGNSA.

The V gene is TRBV19, the J gene TRBJ1-1; 10 bases fit TRBD1. J lost 4 bases, V lost 7 bases, and 3 bases had no gene match. CDR3 length: 13 amino acids. Germline assignment: CDR1 LNHDA and CDR2 SQIVND (reference sequence). This chain's CDR3 is CASMGQGITEAFF. In DNA form, the CDR3 reads TGTGCCAGTATGGGACAGGGGATCACTGAAGCTTTCTTT.

The V and J genes are TRBV5-4 and TRBJ1-6; 7 nucleotides align to TRBD1. The germline CDR1 and CDR2 sequences are SGHNT and YYREEE (reference sequence). V was pared by 2 bases and J by 12 bases, with 5 bases of the junction left unmatched. The CDR3 has 13 residues. CDR3 sequence (DNA): TGTGCCAGCAGCTTTGAGACAGGGATACCCCTCCACTTT. Its protein is CASSFETGIPLHF.

This clone was seen a single time. This rearrangement joins TRBV25-1 to TRBJ1-2, with 7 bases that match TRBD1. This CDR3 is built from 16 residues. The germline gives CDR1 MGHDK, CDR2 SYGVNS. The trim removed 5 bases at V and 4 bases at J, leaving 13 bases unmatched. CDR3 sequence (DNA): TGTGCCAGCAGTCTCCGCGACAGGGTAAGAAGCTATGGCTACACCTTC. Translating gives CASSLRDRVRSYGYTF.

This chain links TRBV21-1 with TRBJ2-6; the tabulated D call, TRBD1, remains unverified against the DNA. TRBV21-1 is assigned pseudogene status. CDR3 length: 19 residues. CDR3 DNA sequence: TGTGCCAGCAGCAAAGGAAACCGGACAGGGGGCTTGGGTGCCAACGTCCTGACTTTC. Protein sequence: CASSKGNRTGGLGANVLTF.

The chain combines TRBV28 with TRBJ2-6, with D tentatively TRBD1 (6 bases). V lost 9 bases to trimming and J lost 4 bases, with 19 bases between them. Germline assignment: CDR1 MDHEN and CDR2 SYDVKM. CDR3 size: 16 residues. In DNA form, the CDR3 reads TGTGCCAGTACAGGGAGCCTCCCCTCCGGGGCCAACGTCCTGACTTTC. It specifies CASTGSLPSGANVLTF.